This T cell receptor (beta chain) was found in a study of cytomegalovirus exposure and HLA in healthy donors. Study-level findings and limits: In a later analysis, a missense DCLRE1C variant was linked to TCR beta V- and J-gene trimming. Sequencing had likely introduced a cluster of highly shared sequence variants as an artifact. The productive fraction for most TCR beta V segments was about 87% or about 30% in an earlier analysis. Some V segments (TRBV6-2 and TRBV6-3 among them) were excluded as indistinguishable.

Germline V gives CDR1 MNHEY, CDR2 SMNVEV (reference sequence). V lost 5 bases to trimming and J lost 7 bases; unmatched junction nucleotides: 5. This CDR3 is 14 amino acids long. Note on this clone: Its antigen remains unknown.

Researchers ran the PCR with 60 Vbeta and 13 Jbeta primers. Measured with immunoSEQ multiplex PCR; TCRdb has only the in-frame clones, and not every one. The table includes about 210,000 clones, about four fifths detected once. The rearrangement uses TRBV27 and TRBJ2-5; 12 bases align to TRBD2. The material sequenced was PBMCs. The source is a woman aged 25 to 39 in good health and CMV-seropositive. The CDR3 spells CASSAGTSGLTQYF. In nucleotides, the CDR3 is TGTGCCAGCAGTGCCGGGACTAGCGGGTTGACCCAGTACTTC.